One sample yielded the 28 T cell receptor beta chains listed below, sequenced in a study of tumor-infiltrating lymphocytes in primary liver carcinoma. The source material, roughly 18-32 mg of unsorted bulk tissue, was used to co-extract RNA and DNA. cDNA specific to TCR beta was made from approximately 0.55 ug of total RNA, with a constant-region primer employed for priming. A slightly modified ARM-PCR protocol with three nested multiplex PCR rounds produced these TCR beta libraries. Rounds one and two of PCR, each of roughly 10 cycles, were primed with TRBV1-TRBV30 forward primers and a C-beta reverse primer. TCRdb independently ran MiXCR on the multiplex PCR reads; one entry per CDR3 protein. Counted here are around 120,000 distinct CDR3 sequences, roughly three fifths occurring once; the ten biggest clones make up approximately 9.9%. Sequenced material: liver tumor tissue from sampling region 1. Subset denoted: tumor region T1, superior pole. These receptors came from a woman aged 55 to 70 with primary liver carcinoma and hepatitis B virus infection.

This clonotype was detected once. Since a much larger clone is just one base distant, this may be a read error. The CDR3, as DNA: TGTGCCAGCAGCCCTTGGGGTAGCGGGGATGAGCAGTTCTTC. Its protein is CASSPWGSGDEQFF. The genes are TRBV28 and TRBJ2-1; 8 bases map to TRBD2. This CDR3 region has 14 residues. V lost 6 bases, J lost 8 bases, and 9 bases stayed unmatched. Looked up from germline, CDR1 is MDHEN and CDR2 is SYDVKM.

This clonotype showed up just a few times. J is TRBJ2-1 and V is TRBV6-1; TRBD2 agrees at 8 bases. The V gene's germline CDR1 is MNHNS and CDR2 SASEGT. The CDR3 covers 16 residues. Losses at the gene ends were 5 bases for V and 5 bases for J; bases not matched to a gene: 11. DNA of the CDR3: TGTGCCAGCAGTTTATCGGGAGGGAATCTTAACAATGAGCAGTTCTTC. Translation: CASSLSGGNLNNEQFF.

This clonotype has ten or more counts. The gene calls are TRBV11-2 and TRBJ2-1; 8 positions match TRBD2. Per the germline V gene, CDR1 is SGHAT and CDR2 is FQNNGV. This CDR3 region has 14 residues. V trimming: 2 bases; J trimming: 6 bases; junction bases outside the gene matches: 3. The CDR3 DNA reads TGTGCCAGCAGCTTAAGCGGGAGCGGCAATGAGCAGTTCTTC. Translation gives CASSLSGSGNEQFF.

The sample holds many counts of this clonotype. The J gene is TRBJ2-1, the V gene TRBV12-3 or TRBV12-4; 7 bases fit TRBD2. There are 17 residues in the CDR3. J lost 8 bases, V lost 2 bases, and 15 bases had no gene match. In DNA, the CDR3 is TGTGCCAGCAGTTTATTCGGGGGAGGGTGGCGTTCTTATGAGCAGTTCTTC. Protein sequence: CASSLFGGGWRSYEQFF.

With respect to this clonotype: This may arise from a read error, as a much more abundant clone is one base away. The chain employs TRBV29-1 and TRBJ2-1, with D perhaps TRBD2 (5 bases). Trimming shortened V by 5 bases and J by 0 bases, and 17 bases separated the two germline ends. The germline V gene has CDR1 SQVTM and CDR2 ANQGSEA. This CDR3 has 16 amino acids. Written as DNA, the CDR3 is TGCAGCGTTCCCATGGAGGACGGGATCTCCTACAATGAGCAGTTCTTC. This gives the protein CSVPMEDGISYNEQFF.

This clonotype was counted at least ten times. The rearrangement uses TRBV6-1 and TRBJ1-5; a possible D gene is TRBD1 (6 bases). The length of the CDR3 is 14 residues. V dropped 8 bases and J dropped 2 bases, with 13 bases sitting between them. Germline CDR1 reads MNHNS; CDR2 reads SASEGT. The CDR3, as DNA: TGTGCCAGCCTTGACAGGCCGGGCAATCAGCCCCAGCATTTT. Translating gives CASLDRPGNQPQHF.

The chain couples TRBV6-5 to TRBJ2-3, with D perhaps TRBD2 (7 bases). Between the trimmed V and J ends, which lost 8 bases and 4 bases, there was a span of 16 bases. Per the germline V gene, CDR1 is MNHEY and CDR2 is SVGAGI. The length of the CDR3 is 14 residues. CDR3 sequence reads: CASRGGGCADTQYF. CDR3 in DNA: TGTGCCAGCCGGGGAGGGGGATGCGCAGATACGCAGTATTTT.

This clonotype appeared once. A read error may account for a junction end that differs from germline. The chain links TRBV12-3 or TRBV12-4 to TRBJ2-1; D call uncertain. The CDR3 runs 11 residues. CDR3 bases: TGTGCCAGGAGTTTTATGGATGACCAGTTCTTC. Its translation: CARSFMDDQFF.

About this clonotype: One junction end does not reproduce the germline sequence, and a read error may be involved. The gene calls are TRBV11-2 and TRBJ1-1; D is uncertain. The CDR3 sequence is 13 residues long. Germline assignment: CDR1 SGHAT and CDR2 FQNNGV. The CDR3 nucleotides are TGCGCCAGCAGCCCTAGAATGAACACTGAAGCTTCCTTT. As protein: CASSPRMNTEASF.

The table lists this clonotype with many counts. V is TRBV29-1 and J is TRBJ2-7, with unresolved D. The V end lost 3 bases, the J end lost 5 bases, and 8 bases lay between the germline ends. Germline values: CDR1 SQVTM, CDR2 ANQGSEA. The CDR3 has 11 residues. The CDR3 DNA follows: TGCAGCGTTGATATAGCTGACGAGCAGTACTTC. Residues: CSVDIADEQYF.

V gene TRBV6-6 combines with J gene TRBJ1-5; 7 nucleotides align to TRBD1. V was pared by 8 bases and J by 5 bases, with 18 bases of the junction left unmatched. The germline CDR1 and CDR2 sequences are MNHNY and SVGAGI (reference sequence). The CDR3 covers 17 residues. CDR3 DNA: TGTGCCAGCCACTGGACAGGAGACCCAGGGAGCCATCAGCCCCAGCATTTT. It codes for CASHWTGDPGSHQPQHF.

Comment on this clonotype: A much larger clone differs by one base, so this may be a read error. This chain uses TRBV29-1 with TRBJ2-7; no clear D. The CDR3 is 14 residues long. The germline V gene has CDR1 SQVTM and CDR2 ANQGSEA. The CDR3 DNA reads TGCAGAGTTGAAGATCGTACAGTCTCCTACGAGCAGTACTTC. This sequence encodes CRVEDRTVSYEQYF.

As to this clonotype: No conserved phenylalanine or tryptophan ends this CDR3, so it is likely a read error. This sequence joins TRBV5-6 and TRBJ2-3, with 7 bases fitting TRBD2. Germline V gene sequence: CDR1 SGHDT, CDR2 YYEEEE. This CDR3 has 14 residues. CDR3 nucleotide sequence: TGTGCCAGCGGCTTACTAGCGCCCACAGATACGCAGTATTTA. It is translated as CASGLLAPTDTQYL.

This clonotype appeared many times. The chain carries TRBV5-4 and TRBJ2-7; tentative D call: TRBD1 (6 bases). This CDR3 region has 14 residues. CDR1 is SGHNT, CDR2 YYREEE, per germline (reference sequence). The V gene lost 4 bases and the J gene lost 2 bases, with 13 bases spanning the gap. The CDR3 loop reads CASSATGSAYEQYF. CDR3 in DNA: TGTGCCAGCAGCGCAACAGGGTCCGCCTACGAGCAGTACTTC.

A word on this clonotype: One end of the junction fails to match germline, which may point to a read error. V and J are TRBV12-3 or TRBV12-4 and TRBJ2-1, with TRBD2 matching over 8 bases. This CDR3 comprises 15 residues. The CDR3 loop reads CTSCPAGLEYDEQFF. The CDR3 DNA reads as TGTACCAGCTGTCCGGCGGGACTAGAGTACGATGAGCAGTTCTTC.

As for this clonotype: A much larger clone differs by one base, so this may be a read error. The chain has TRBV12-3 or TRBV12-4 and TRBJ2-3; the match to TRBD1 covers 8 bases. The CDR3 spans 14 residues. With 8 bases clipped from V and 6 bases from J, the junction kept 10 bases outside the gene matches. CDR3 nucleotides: TGTGCCAGCTGTCTACGGACAGGGATTGATACGCAGTATTTT. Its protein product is CASCLRTGIDTQYF.

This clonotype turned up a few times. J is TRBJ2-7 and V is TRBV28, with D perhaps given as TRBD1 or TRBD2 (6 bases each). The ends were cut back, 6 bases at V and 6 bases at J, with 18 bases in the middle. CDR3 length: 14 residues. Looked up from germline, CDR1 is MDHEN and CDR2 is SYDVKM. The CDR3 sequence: CASSGGTGRCEQYF. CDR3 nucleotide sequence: TGTGCCAGCAGCGGAGGTACAGGGAGGTGCGAGCAGTACTTC.

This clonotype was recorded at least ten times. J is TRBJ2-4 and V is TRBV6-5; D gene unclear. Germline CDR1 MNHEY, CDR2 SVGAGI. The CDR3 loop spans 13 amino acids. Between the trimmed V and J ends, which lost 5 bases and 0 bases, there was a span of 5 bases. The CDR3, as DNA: TGTGCCAGCAGTGGGCTAGCCAAAAACATTCAGTACTTC. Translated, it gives CASSGLAKNIQYF.

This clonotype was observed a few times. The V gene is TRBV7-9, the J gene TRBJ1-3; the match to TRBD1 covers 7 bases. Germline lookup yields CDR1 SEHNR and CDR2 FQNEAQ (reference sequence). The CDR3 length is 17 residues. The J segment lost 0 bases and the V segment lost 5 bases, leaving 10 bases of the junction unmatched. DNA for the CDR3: TGTGCCAGCAGCCCACTCCGGGACAGCATCTCTGGAAACACCATATATTTT. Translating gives CASSPLRDSISGNTIYF.

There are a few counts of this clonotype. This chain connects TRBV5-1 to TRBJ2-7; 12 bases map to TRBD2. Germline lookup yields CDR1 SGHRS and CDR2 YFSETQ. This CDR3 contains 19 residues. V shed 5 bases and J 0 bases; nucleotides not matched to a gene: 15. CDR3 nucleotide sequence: TGCGCCAGCAGGAAGGATGCGACTAGCGGGAGTGCGCACTCCTACGAGCAGTACTTC. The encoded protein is CASRKDATSGSAHSYEQYF.

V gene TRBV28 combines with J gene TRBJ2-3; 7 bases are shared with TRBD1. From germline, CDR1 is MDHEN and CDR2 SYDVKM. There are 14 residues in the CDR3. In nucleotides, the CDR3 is TGTGGCACTTACCGGGACAGATACACAGATACGCAGTATTTT. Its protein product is CGTYRDRYTDTQYF.

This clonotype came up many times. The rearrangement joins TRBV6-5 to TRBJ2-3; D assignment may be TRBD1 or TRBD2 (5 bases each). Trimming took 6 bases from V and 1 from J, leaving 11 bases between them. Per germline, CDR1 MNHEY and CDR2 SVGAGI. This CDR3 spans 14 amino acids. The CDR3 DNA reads TGTGCCAGCAGGGGGGATGTTGGCACAGATACGCAGTATTTT. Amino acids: CASRGDVGTDTQYF.

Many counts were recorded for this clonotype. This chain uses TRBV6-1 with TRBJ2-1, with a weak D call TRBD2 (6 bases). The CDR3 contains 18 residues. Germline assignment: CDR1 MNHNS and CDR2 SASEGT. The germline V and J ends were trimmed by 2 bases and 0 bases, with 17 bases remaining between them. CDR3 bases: TGTGCCAGCAGTGAATCCGTGGGTAGCGGACACTCCTACAATGAGCAGTTCTTC. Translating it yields CASSESVGSGHSYNEQFF.

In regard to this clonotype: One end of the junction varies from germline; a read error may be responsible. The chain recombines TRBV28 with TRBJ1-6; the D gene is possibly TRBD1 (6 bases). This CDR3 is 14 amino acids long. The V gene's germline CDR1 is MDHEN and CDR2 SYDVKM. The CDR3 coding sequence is TGTGCCAGCAATCCAGCTGCTGGGGGCTCGCCCCTCCGCTTT. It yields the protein CASNPAAGGSPLRF.

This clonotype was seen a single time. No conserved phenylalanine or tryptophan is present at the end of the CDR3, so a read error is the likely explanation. Here the CDR3 DNA reads TGTGCCAGCAGCTCTCAGATAGGGGACGAAGAGACCCAGTACTAC. Translation: CASSSQIGDEETQYY. The chain joins TRBV11-2 to TRBJ2-5, with D perhaps given as TRBD1 or TRBD2 (5 bases each). The length of the CDR3 is 15 residues. Looked up from germline, CDR1 is SGHAT and CDR2 is FQNNGV. Deletions cut 4 bases from V and 3 bases from J, with 15 bases between.

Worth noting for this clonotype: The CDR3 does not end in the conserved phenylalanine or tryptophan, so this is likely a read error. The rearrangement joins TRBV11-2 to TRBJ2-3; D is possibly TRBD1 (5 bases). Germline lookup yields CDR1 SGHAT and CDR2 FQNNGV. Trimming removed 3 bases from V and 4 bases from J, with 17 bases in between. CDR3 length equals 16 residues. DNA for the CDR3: TGTGCCAGCAGCTTGGCAGGGCAGCCGTATTCAGATACGCAGTATTTG. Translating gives CASSLAGQPYSDTQYL.

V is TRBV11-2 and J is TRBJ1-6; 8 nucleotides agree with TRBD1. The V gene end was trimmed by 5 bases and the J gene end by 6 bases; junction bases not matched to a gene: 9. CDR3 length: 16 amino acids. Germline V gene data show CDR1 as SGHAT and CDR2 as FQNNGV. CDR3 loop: CASSPWTGSGNSPLHF. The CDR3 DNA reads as TGTGCCAGCAGCCCATGGACAGGGTCGGGTAATTCACCCCTCCACTTT.

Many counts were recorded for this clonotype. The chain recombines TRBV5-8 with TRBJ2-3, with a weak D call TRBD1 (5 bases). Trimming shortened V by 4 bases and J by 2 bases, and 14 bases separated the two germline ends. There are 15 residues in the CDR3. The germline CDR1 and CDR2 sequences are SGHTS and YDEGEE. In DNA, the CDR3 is TGTGCCAGCAGCCCCCTCAGGACATTCACAGATACGCAGTATTTT. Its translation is CASSPLRTFTDTQYF.